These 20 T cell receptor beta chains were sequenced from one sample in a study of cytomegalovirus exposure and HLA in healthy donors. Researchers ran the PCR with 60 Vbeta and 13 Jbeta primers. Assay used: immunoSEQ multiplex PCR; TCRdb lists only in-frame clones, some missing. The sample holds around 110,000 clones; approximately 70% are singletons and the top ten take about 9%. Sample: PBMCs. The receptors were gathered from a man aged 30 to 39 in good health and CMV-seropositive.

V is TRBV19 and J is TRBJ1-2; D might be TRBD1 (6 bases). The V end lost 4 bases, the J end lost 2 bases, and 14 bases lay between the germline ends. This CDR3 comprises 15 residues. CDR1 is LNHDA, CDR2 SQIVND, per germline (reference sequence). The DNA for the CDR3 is TGTGCCAGTAGTACAAGGGGGGGAACCAACTATGGCTACACCTTC. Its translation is CASSTRGGTNYGYTF.

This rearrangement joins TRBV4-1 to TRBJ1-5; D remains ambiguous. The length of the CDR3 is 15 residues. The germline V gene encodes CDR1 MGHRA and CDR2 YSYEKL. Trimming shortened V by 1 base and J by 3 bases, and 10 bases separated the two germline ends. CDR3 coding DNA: TGCGCCAGCAGCCAAGCAAAACAGTTCAATCAGCCCCAGCATTTT. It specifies CASSQAKQFNQPQHF.

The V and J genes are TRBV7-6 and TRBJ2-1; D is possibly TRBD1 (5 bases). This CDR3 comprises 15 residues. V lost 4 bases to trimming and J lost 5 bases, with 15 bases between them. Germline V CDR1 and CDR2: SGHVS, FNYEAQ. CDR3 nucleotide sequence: TGTGCCAGCAGCTCGGATGCGACAGCTAACAATGAGCAGTTCTTC. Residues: CASSSDATANNEQFF.

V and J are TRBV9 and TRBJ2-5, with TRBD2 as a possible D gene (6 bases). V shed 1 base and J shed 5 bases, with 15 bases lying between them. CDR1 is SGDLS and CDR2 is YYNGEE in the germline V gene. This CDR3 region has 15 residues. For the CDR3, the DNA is TGTGCCAGCAGCGTAATGGAGGGATCGAGGGAGACCCAGTACTTC. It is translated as CASSVMEGSRETQYF.

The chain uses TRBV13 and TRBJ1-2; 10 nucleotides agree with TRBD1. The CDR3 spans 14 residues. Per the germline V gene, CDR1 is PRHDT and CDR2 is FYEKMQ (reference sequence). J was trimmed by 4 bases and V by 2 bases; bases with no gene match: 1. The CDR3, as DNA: TGTGCCAGCAGCTTAAGACAGGGGGCCTATGGCTACACCTTC. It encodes CASSLRQGAYGYTF.

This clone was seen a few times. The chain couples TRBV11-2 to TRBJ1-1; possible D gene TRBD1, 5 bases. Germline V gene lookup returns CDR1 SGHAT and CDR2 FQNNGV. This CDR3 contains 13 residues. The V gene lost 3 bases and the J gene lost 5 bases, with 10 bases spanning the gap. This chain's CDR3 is CASSLLRGTEAFF. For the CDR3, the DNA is TGTGCCAGCAGCTTGTTACGGGGGACTGAAGCTTTCTTT.

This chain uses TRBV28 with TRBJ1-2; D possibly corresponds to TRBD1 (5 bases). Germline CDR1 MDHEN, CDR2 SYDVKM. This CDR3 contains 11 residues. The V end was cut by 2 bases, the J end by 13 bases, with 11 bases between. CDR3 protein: CASSLGRASTF. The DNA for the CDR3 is TGTGCCAGCAGTTTAGGCAGGGCTTCCACCTTC.

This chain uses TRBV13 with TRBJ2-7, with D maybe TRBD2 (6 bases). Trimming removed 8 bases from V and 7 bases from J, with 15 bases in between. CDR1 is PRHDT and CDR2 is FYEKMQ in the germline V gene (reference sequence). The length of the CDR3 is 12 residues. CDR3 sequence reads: CASSRGAQEQYV. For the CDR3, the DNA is TGTGCCAGCTCTCGCGGGGCTCAGGAGCAGTACGTC.

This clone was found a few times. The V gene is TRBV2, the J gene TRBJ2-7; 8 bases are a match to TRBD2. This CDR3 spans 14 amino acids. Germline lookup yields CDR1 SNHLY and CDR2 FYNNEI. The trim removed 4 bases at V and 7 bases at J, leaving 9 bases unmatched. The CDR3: CASSGTGTRREQYF. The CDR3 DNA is TGTGCCAGCAGTGGCACCGGGACTAGGAGGGAGCAGTACTTC.

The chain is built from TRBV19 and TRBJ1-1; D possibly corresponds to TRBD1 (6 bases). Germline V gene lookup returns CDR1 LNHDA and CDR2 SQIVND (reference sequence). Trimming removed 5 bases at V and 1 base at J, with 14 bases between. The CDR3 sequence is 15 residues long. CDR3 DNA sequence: TGTGCCAGTAGTCCATCCCCGACAGGGAACACTGAAGCTTTCTTT. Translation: CASSPSPTGNTEAFF.

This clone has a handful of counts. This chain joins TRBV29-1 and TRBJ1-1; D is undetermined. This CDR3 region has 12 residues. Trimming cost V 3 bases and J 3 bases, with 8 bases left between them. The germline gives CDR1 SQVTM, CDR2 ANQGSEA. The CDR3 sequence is CSVDYSHTEAFF. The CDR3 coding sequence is TGCAGCGTTGATTATAGTCACACTGAAGCTTTCTTT.

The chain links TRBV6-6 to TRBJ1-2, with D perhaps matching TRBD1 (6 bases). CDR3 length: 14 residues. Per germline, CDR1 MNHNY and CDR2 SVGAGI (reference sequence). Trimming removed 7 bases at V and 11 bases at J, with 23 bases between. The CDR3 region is CASTNGGQGSGYTF. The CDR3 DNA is TGTGCCAGCACCAACGGGGGGCAGGGTTCGGGGTACACCTTC.

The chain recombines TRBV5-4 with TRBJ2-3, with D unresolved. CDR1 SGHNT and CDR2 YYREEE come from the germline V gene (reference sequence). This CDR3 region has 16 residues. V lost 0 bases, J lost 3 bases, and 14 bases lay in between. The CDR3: CASSLASVRATDTQYF. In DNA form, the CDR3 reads TGTGCCAGCAGCTTGGCCTCCGTCCGAGCGACAGATACGCAGTATTTT.

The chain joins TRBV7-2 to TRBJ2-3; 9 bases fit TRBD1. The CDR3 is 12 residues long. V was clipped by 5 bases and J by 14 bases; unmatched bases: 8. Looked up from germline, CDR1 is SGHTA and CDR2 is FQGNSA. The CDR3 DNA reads TGTGCCAGCAGCGCACGGGACAGGGTTCGGTATTTT. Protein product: CASSARDRVRYF.

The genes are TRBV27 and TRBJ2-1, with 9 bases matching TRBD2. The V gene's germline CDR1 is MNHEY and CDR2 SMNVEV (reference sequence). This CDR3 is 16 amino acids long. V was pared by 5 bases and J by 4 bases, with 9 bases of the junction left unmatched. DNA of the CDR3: TGTGCCAGCAGTGGGACGGGCGGGAGGGTGTACAATGAGCAGTTCTTC. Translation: CASSGTGGRVYNEQFF.

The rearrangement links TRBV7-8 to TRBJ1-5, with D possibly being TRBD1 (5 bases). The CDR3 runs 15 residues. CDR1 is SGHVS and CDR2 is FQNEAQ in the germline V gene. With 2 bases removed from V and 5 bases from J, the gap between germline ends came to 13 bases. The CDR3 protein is CASSLSTGSYQPQHF. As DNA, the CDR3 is TGTGCCAGCAGCTTATCTACAGGATCGTATCAGCCCCAGCATTTT.

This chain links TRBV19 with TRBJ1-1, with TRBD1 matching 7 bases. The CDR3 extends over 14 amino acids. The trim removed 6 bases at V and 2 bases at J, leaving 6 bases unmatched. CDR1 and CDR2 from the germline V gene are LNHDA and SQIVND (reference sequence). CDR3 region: CASRQGPTNTEAFF. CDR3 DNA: TGTGCCAGTAGACAGGGGCCCACCAACACTGAAGCTTTCTTT.

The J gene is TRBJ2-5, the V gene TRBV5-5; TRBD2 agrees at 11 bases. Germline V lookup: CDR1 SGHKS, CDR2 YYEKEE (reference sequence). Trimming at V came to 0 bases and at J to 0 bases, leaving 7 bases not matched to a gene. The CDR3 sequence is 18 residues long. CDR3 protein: CASSLGTSGGSYQETQYF. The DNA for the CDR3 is TGTGCCAGCAGCTTGGGTACTAGCGGGGGCTCCTACCAAGAGACCCAGTACTTC.

The CDR3 DNA is TGTGCCAGCCGGGGGGACTTCTATGGCTACACCTTC. Protein product: CASRGDFYGYTF. The chain couples TRBV28 to TRBJ1-2; a possible D gene is TRBD1 (5 bases). The CDR3 runs to 12 residues. Deletions cut 8 bases from V and 4 bases from J, with 11 bases between. Germline values: CDR1 MDHEN, CDR2 SYDVKM.

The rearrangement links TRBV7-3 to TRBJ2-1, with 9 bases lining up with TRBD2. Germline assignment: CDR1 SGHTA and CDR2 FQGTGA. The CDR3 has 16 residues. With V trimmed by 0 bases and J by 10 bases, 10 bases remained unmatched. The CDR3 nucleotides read TGTGCCAGCAGCTTAACTCGAGGGCGGGAGGGCCGAGAGCAGTTCTTC. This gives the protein CASSLTRGREGREQFF.